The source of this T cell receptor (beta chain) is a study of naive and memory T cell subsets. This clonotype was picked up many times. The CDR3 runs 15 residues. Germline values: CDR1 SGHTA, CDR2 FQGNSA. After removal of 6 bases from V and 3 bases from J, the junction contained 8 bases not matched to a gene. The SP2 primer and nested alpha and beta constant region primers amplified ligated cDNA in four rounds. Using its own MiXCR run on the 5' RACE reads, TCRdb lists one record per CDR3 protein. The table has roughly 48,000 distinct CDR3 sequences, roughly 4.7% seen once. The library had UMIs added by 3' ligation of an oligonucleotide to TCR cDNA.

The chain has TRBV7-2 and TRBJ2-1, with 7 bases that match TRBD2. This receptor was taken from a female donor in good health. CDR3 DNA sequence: TGTGCCAGCAGTCTTCTAAGCGGGATCTACAATGAGCAGTTCTTC. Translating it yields CASSLLSGIYNEQFF.